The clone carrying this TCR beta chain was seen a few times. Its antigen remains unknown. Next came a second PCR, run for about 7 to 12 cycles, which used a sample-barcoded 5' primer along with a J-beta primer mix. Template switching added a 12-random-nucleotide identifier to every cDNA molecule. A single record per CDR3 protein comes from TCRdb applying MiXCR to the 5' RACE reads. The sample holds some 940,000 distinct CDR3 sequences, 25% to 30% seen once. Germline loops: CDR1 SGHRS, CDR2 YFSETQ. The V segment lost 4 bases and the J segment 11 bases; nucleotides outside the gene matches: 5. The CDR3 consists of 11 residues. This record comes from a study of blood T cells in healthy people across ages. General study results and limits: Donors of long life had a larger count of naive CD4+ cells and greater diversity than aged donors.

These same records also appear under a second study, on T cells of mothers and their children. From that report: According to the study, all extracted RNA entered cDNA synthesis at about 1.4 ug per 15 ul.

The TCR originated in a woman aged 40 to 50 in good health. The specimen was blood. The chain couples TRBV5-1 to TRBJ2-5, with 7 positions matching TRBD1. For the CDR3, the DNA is TGCGCCAGCAGCATGGGACAGCAGCAGTACTTC. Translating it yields CASSMGQQQYF. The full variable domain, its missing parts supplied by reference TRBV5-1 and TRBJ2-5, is KAGVTQTPRYLIKTRGQQVTLSCSPISGHRSVSWYQQTPGQGLQFLFEYFSETQRNKGNFPGRFSGRQFSNSRSEMNVSTLELGDSALYLCASSMGQQQYFGPGTRLLVL.